The 24 T cell receptor beta chains below come from one sample, sequenced in a study of blood T cells in healthy people across ages. Combining a sample-barcoded 5' primer with a J-beta primer mix, a second PCR ran for roughly 7 to 12 cycles. MiXCR was run by TCRdb on the 5' RACE reads, yielding one entry per CDR3 protein. The sample contains hundreds of thousands of distinct CDR3 sequences, about 44% of which appear only once. Sequencing was done on a sample of blood. The receptors here all came from a man in his thirties or forties in good health.

This clonotype was seen just once. At one end the junction does not follow the germline gene, possibly because of a read error. The genes are TRBV20-1 and TRBJ1-6, with a tentative D call TRBD1 (5 bases). Germline values: CDR1 DFQATT, CDR2 SNEGSKA (reference sequence). This CDR3 comprises 18 residues. DNA for the CDR3: TGCAGTGCTAGGTTGAATAGGGGCCCTAGCTCCTATAATTCACCCCCCCACTTT. Translation: CSARLNRGPSSYNSPPHF.

The chain recombines TRBV28 with TRBJ2-7; tentatively, D is TRBD1 (6 bases). Trimming shortened V by 10 bases and J by 6 bases, and 16 bases separated the two germline ends. Per the germline V gene, CDR1 is MDHEN and CDR2 is SYDVKM. CDR3 length: 12 residues. The CDR3 DNA is TGTGCCATCGGGGCAGGGGTCCTCGAGCAGTACTTC. Protein: CAIGAGVLEQYF.

V gene TRBV11-2 combines with J gene TRBJ2-7, with 8 bases lining up with TRBD1. There are 16 residues in the CDR3. From germline, CDR1 is SGHAT and CDR2 FQNNGV. Unmatched junction bases numbered 7, after V lost 1 base and J lost 2 bases. The CDR3 nucleotides are TGTGCCAGCAGCTTAGTAGGACAGGGCCCAACCTACGAGCAGTACTTC. Its translation is CASSLVGQGPTYEQYF.

This clonotype was counted a few times. The chain has TRBV28 and TRBJ1-2; D is uncertain. V was trimmed by 6 bases and J by 2 bases, leaving 7 bases between them. The V gene's germline CDR1 is MDHEN and CDR2 SYDVKM. CDR3 length: 12 residues. Written as DNA, the CDR3 is TGTGCCAGCAGCAGGCTGAACTATGGCTACACCTTC. It encodes CASSRLNYGYTF.

This clonotype rates as medium-sized (0.01 to 0.1%). This may arise from a read error, as a much more abundant clone is one base away. This chain connects TRBV5-5 to TRBJ2-2; D unresolved. This CDR3 has 16 residues. The germline V and J ends were trimmed by 0 bases and 7 bases, with 16 bases remaining between them. From germline, CDR1 is SGHKS and CDR2 YYEKEE (reference sequence). The CDR3 protein is CASSLVMVAMDGELFF. The DNA for the CDR3 is TGTGCCAGCAGCTTGGTGATGGTAGCAATGGACGGGGAGCTGTTTTTT.

In its sample, this clonotype was seen many times. The rearrangement links TRBV12-3 or TRBV12-4 to TRBJ2-1; the D gene is possibly TRBD2 (5 bases). The CDR3 loop spans 14 amino acids. V was pared by 6 bases and J by 6 bases, with 15 bases between. CDR3 in DNA: TGTGCCAGCAGCCCCTCTAGTCGGGGCAATGAGCAGTTCTTC. Its translation is CASSPSSRGNEQFF.

The V call is TRBV6-2 or TRBV6-3, the J call TRBJ2-2; D possibly corresponds to TRBD2 (6 bases). The germline V gene encodes CDR1 MNHEY and CDR2 SVGEGT. The germline V and J ends were trimmed by 5 bases and 0 bases, with 13 bases remaining between them. The CDR3 length is 16 residues. The CDR3: CASSPRRAANTGELFF. CDR3 bases: TGTGCCAGCAGTCCGCGGAGGGCGGCGAACACCGGGGAGCTGTTTTTT.

The CDR3 DNA is TGTGCCAGCGCGACGAGGGGGGGTGCAGATACGCAGTATTTT. Its translation: CASATRGGADTQYF. The V gene is TRBV7-2, the J gene TRBJ2-3; D possibly corresponds to TRBD2 (7 bases). CDR1 and CDR2 from the germline V gene are SGHTA and FQGNSA. The ends were cut back, 8 bases at V and 4 bases at J, with 16 bases in the middle. The CDR3 length is 14 residues. Supplemented by reference TRBV7-2 and TRBJ2-3, the full variable domain reads GAGVSQSPSNKVTEKGKDVELRCDPISGHTALYWYRQSLGQGLEFLIYFQGNSAPDKSGLPSDRFSAERTGGSVSTLTIQRTQQEDSAVYLCASATRGGADTQYFGPGTRLTVL.

This clonotype was counted a few times. The chain carries TRBV11-2 and TRBJ1-4; weak D call: TRBD1 (5 bases). Looked up from germline, CDR1 is SGHAT and CDR2 is FQNNGV. The CDR3 is made up of 15 amino acids. With 3 bases removed from V and 8 bases from J, the gap between germline ends came to 16 bases. CDR3 residues: CASSFSGAPGEKLFF. DNA for the CDR3: TGTGCCAGCAGCTTCAGTGGGGCTCCGGGCGAAAAACTGTTTTTT.

This clonotype has a handful of counts. This chain uses TRBV5-1 with TRBJ2-2; D remains ambiguous. This CDR3 region has 15 residues. Germline lookup yields CDR1 SGHRS and CDR2 YFSETQ. The V end was cut by 2 bases, the J end by 0 bases, with 8 bases between. The CDR3 DNA follows: TGCGCCAGCAGCTTAGCAGAGGCGAACACCGGGGAGCTGTTTTTT. It codes for CASSLAEANTGELFF.

The table lists this clonotype with many counts. A much larger clone is a single base away; this may be a read error. The chain recombines TRBV6-5 with TRBJ2-7; tentatively, D is TRBD2 (5 bases). V lost 6 bases and J lost 7, with 13 bases in between. Germline assignment: CDR1 MNHEY and CDR2 SVGAGI. The CDR3 length is 12 residues. The CDR3 spells CASSLRGAEQYF. DNA of the CDR3: TGTGCCAGCAGCCTCCGGGGAGCAGAGCAGTACTTC.

A single count supports this clonotype. The chain is built from TRBV6-1 and TRBJ1-5, with a possible D match to TRBD1 (5 bases). V dropped 8 bases and J dropped 0 bases, with 14 bases sitting between them. The V gene's germline CDR1 is MNHNS and CDR2 SASEGT. The CDR3 is made up of 15 amino acids. CDR3: CASPGAGSSNQPQHF. CDR3 bases: TGTGCCAGCCCGGGTGCAGGGTCTAGCAATCAGCCCCAGCATTTT.

J is TRBJ2-7 and V is TRBV20-1; 7 bases are a match to TRBD1. Trimming cost V 8 bases and J 0 bases; bases outside gene matches: 13. The CDR3 length is 15 residues. Germline assignment: CDR1 DFQATT and CDR2 SNEGSKA (reference sequence). CDR3 in amino acids: CSPQPRDRTSYEQYF. The CDR3 nucleotides are TGCAGTCCCCAACCCCGGGACAGAACCTCCTACGAGCAGTACTTC.

The gene calls are TRBV28 and TRBJ2-4; TRBD1 aligns across 7 bases. Germline V gives CDR1 MDHEN, CDR2 SYDVKM. The CDR3 totals 15 residues. Trimming cost V 4 bases and J 13 bases; bases outside gene matches: 16. The CDR3 region is CASSSVQGIGITQYF. The CDR3 region has the DNA TGTGCCAGCAGTTCTGTACAGGGGATCGGAATTACCCAGTACTTC. The full variable domain, with the rest looked up from reference TRBV28 and TRBJ2-4, is DVKVTQSSRYLVKRTGEKVFLECVQDMDHENMFWYRQDPGLGLRLIYFSYDVKMKEKGDIPEGYSVSREKKERFSLILESASTNQTSMYLCASSSVQGIGITQYFGAGTRLSVL.

The J gene is TRBJ1-2, the V gene TRBV9; 7 positions agree with TRBD1. The V segment lost 0 bases and the J segment 7 bases; nucleotides outside the gene matches: 6. Germline CDR1 and CDR2: SGDLS and YYNGEE. This CDR3 has 14 amino acids. The CDR3 protein is CASSVVAGGGGYTF. For the CDR3, the DNA is TGTGCCAGCAGCGTAGTGGCAGGGGGTGGTGGCTACACCTTC. The variable domain in full, completed from reference TRBV9 and TRBJ1-2, reads DSGVTQTPKHLITATGQRVTLRCSPRSGDLSVYWYQQSLDQGLQFLIQYYNGEERAKGNILERFSAQQFPDLHSELNLSSLELGDSALYFCASSVVAGGGGYTFGSGTRLTVV.

This chain connects TRBV29-1 to TRBJ1-2; 7 nucleotides align to TRBD1. The CDR3 consists of 13 residues. Germline-derived CDR1 and CDR2 are SQVTM and ANQGSEA. Trimming cost V 7 bases and J 2 bases; bases outside gene matches: 7. This CDR3 is CSAIDRENYGYTF. The CDR3 DNA sequence: TGCAGCGCCATCGACAGGGAGAACTATGGCTACACCTTC.

Only a few counts were recorded for this clonotype. The chain is built from TRBV12-3 or TRBV12-4 and TRBJ1-1; D is ambiguous. This CDR3 has 12 residues. The ends were cut back, 7 bases at V and 10 bases at J, with 16 bases in the middle. Here the CDR3 DNA reads TGTGCCAGCACCCCGTTCGCGGCGGGAGCTTTCTTT. Amino acid sequence: CASTPFAAGAFF.

CDR3 bases: TGCAGCGTTGGGCGTCGTAGTAGGGTCTACGAGCAGTACTTC. It yields the protein CSVGRRSRVYEQYF. This sequence joins TRBV29-1 and TRBJ2-7; no reliable D call. Germline lookup yields CDR1 SQVTM and CDR2 ANQGSEA. CDR3 length: 14 amino acids. V was cut by 4 bases and J by 3 bases, with 16 bases left in between.

The V gene is TRBV20-1, the J gene TRBJ2-7; D might be TRBD2 (6 bases). The J call may be wrong; the DNA end is better matched by TRBJ2-5. This CDR3 is built from 14 residues. Germline V lookup: CDR1 DFQATT, CDR2 SNEGSKA (reference sequence). The CDR3 is CSASASEGKETQYF. The CDR3 DNA follows: TGCAGTGCTAGCGCTAGCGAGGGCAAAGAGACCCAGTACTTC.

The rearrangement joins TRBV7-9 to TRBJ2-7, with 11 positions matching TRBD2. The DNA end is more similar to TRBJ2-5, so the J call may be wrong. This CDR3 is built from 17 residues. Germline V gene sequence: CDR1 SEHNR, CDR2 FQNEAQ (reference sequence). CDR3 in amino acids: CASSPLAGDPKGETQYF. The CDR3 DNA reads as TGTGCCAGCAGCCCACTAGCGGGGGATCCTAAGGGGGAGACCCAGTACTTC.

This chain links TRBV11-1 with TRBJ1-6, with D uncertain. Trimming removed 3 bases from V and 5 bases from J, with 8 bases in between. This CDR3 has 14 residues. The germline V gene encodes CDR1 SGHAT and CDR2 FQDESV (reference sequence). The CDR3: CASSLKRDNSPLHF. CDR3 nucleotide sequence: TGTGCCAGCAGCTTGAAAAGGGATAATTCACCCCTCCACTTT.

The chain joins TRBV27 to TRBJ2-3; 12 bases are shared with TRBD2. V lost 4 bases, J lost 0 bases, and 14 bases stayed unmatched. The CDR3 length is 20 residues. The germline CDR1 and CDR2 sequences are MNHEY and SMNVEV (reference sequence). CDR3 amino acids: CASSWDGGLAGGTSTDTQYF. The CDR3 bases are TGTGCCAGCAGTTGGGATGGAGGGCTAGCGGGGGGGACTAGCACAGATACGCAGTATTTT.

The chain combines TRBV28 with TRBJ1-2; perhaps TRBD1 as D (6 bases). The germline CDR1 and CDR2 sequences are MDHEN and SYDVKM. Trimming stripped 6 bases from V and 5 bases from J, with 16 bases between. The length of the CDR3 is 14 residues. The CDR3 protein is CASRTRGQGYGYTF. The CDR3 bases are TGTGCCAGCAGAACAAGAGGGCAGGGGTATGGCTACACCTTC.

This clonotype has only a few counts. The chain is built from TRBV4-3 and TRBJ2-2, with 8 positions matching TRBD2. The germline V gene encodes CDR1 LGHNA and CDR2 YSLEER. J gave up 3 bases and V 0 bases, and 9 bases lay outside the gene matches. The CDR3 covers 18 residues. DNA of the CDR3: TGCGCCAGCAGCCAAGATCGGGGGGGCCTAGCGTACACCGGGGAGCTGTTTTTT. As protein: CASSQDRGGLAYTGELFF.